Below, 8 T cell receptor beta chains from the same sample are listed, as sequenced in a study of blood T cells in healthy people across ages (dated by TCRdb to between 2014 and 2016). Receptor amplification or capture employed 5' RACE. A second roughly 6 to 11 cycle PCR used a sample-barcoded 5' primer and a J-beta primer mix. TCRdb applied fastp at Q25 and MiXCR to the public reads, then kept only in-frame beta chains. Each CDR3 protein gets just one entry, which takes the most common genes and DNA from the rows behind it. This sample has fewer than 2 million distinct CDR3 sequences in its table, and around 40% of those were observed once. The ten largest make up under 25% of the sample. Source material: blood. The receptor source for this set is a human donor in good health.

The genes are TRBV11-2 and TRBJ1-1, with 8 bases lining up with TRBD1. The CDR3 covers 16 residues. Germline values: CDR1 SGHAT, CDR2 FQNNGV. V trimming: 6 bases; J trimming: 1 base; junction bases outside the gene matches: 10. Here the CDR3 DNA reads TGTGCCAGCAGGACCTTCAGGGGGCCTAAGAACACTGAAGCTTTCTTT. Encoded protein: CASRTFRGPKNTEAFF.

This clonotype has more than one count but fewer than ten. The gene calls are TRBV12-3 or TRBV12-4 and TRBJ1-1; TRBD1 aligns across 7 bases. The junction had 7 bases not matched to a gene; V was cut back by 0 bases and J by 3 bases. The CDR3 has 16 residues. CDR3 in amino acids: CASSLASEGADTEAFF. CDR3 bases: TGTGCCAGCAGTTTAGCAAGTGAGGGGGCGGACACTGAAGCTTTCTTT.

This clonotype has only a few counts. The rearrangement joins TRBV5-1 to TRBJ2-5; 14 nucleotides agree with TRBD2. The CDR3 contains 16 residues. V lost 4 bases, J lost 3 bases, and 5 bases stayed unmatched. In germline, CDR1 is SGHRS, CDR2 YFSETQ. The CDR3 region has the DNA TGCGCCAGCAGCCAGACTAGCGGGGGGGCGGAAGAGACCCAGTACTTC. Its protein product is CASSQTSGGAEETQYF.

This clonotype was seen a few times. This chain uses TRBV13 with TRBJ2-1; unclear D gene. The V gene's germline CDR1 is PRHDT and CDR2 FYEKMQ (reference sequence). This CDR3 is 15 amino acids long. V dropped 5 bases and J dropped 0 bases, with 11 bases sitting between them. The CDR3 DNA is TGTGCCAGCAGCCCCTCCGTAAGCTCCTACAATGAGCAGTTCTTC. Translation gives CASSPSVSSYNEQFF.

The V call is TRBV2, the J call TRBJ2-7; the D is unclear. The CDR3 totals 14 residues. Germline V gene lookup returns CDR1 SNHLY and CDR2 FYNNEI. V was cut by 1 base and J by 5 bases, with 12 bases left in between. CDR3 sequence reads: CASSEVGTADEQYF. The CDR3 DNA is TGTGCCAGCAGTGAAGTGGGCACGGCGGACGAGCAGTACTTC.

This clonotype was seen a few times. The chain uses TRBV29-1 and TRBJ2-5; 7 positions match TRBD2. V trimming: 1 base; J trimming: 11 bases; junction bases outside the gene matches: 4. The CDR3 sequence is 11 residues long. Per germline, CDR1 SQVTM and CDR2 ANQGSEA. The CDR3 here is CSVEGPGGQYF. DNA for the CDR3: TGCAGCGTTGAAGGGCCGGGGGGACAGTACTTC.

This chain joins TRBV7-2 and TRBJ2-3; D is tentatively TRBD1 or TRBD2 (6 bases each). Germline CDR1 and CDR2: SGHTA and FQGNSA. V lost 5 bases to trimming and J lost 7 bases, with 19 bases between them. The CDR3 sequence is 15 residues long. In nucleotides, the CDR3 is TGTGCCAGCAGCCCGTGGCTCGGGGGCGGGAATACGCAGTATTTT. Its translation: CASSPWLGGGNTQYF.

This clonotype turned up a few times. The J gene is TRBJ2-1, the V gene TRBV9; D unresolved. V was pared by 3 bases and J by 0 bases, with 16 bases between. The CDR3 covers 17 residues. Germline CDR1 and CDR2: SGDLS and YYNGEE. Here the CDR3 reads CASSEQIHSSSYNEQFF. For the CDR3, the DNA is TGTGCCAGCAGCGAACAAATACACTCTAGCTCCTACAATGAGCAGTTCTTC.